Listed below are T cell receptor beta chains from one sample, sequenced in a study of blood T cell repertoires in COVID-19. The assay was immunoSEQ multiplex PCR, and TCRdb's table has in-frame clones only and misses some. The sample lists approximately 400,000 clones, 80% to 90% occurring once. Sequenced: PBMCs or T cells enriched from blood (not recorded which). The receptor source for this set is a man aged 25 to 40 who had recovered from COVID-19. CDR3s include the opening cysteine and the closing phenylalanine or tryptophan. Fields, in order: V gene, clone size, J gene, D gene, CDR3 DNA, CDR3 protein. A D gene is named only where the DNA matches it firmly. Clone size is given for some rows only: seen once, a few or many times, or a class if the clone is expanded.

v_gene: TRBV7-3; abundance: NA; j_gene: TRBJ2-2; d_gene: NA; CDR3nt: TGTGCCAGCAGCTCCCTGGAGGGGGAGCTGTTTTTT; CDR3aa: CASSSLEGELFF
v_gene: TRBV7-9; abundance: NA; j_gene: TRBJ1-4; d_gene: TRBD1; CDR3nt: TGTGCCAGCAGCTTAGGGGACAGGGCTAATGAAAAACTGTTTTTT; CDR3aa: CASSLGDRANEKLFF
v_gene: TRBV7-8; abundance: once; j_gene: TRBJ2-3; d_gene: TRBD1; CDR3nt: TGTGCCAGCAGCTTGACAGGGACAGATACGCAGTATTTT; CDR3aa: CASSLTGTDTQYF
v_gene: TRBV19; abundance: NA; j_gene: TRBJ2-2; d_gene: NA; CDR3nt: TGTGCCAGTACCGAAGGGGCAGGGGACACCGGGGAGCTGTTTTTT; CDR3aa: CASTEGAGDTGELFF
v_gene: TRBV19; abundance: once; j_gene: TRBJ1-3; d_gene: NA; CDR3nt: TGTGCCAGTAGGGAACAGTCTGGAAACACCATATATTTT; CDR3aa: CASREQSGNTIYF
v_gene: TRBV6-5; abundance: NA; j_gene: TRBJ1-4; d_gene: NA; CDR3nt: TGTGCCAGCAGCCCCATTGCAACTAATGAAAAACTGTTTTTT; CDR3aa: CASSPIATNEKLFF
v_gene: TRBV19; abundance: NA; j_gene: TRBJ2-7; d_gene: NA; CDR3nt: TGTGCCAGTAGTATAGACGGGGTTGAGATCTACGAGCAGTACTTC; CDR3aa: CASSIDGVEIYEQYF
v_gene: TRBV7-2; abundance: once; j_gene: TRBJ1-2; d_gene: NA; CDR3nt: TGTGCCAGCAGCCGGGGGGGCGCCGGTAAAAACTATGGCTACACCTTC; CDR3aa: CASSRGGAGKNYGYTF
v_gene: TRBV7-9; abundance: NA; j_gene: TRBJ2-2; d_gene: TRBD1; CDR3nt: TGTGCCAGCAGCCCTTCTGGGGCAGGGGGCACCGGGGAGCTGTTTTTT; CDR3aa: CASSPSGAGGTGELFF
v_gene: TRBV9; abundance: NA; j_gene: TRBJ1-1; d_gene: NA; CDR3nt: TGTGCCAGCAGCGTAGGGGTGGGCCTAATGAACACTGAAGCTTTCTTT; CDR3aa: CASSVGVGLMNTEAFF
v_gene: TRBV6-2/TRBV6-3; abundance: NA; j_gene: TRBJ2-3; d_gene: TRBD2; CDR3nt: TGTGCCAGCAGTTACGGACTAGCCCCCACAGATACGCAGTATTTT; CDR3aa: CASSYGLAPTDTQYF
v_gene: TRBV7-2; abundance: NA; j_gene: TRBJ2-3; d_gene: TRBD1; CDR3nt: TGTGCCAGCAGCTTAGTAGGGGGCGCCGACACAGATACGCAGTATTTT; CDR3aa: CASSLVGGADTDTQYF
v_gene: TRBV5-1; abundance: NA; j_gene: TRBJ1-2; d_gene: NA; CDR3nt: TGCGCCAGCACCGAGGACAGTTCTAACTATGGCTACACCTTC; CDR3aa: CASTEDSSNYGYTF
v_gene: TRBV19; abundance: NA; j_gene: TRBJ1-5; d_gene: TRBD1; CDR3nt: TGTGCCAGTAGTACGACAGGGGCCGTTCAGCCCCAGCATTTT; CDR3aa: CASSTTGAVQPQHF
v_gene: TRBV11-2; abundance: NA; j_gene: TRBJ1-1; d_gene: NA; CDR3nt: TGTGCCAGCAGCTCACCGAGGGATGGCACTGAAGCTTTCTTT; CDR3aa: CASSSPRDGTEAFF
v_gene: TRBV6-5; abundance: NA; j_gene: TRBJ1-1; d_gene: NA; CDR3nt: TGTGCCAGCAGTTACTCGGGCAGACCTCCAACTCCTGAAGCTTTCTTT; CDR3aa: CASSYSGRPPTPEAFF
v_gene: TRBV6-5; abundance: NA; j_gene: TRBJ2-2; d_gene: TRBD1; CDR3nt: TGTGCCAGCAGTTATCAGACAGGGAACGGGGAGCTGTTTTTT; CDR3aa: CASSYQTGNGELFF
v_gene: TRBV30; abundance: NA; j_gene: TRBJ1-2; d_gene: NA; CDR3nt: TGTGCCTGGGTATCAGGGTACTATGGCTACACCTTC; CDR3aa: CAWVSGYYGYTF
v_gene: TRBV14; abundance: once; j_gene: TRBJ1-6; d_gene: NA; CDR3nt: TGTGCCAGCAGCCAAGCGCCGGGTAATTCACCCCTCCACTTT; CDR3aa: CASSQAPGNSPLHF
v_gene: TRBV7-9; abundance: NA; j_gene: TRBJ1-2; d_gene: NA; CDR3nt: TGTGCCAGCAGCCCATTGAGGGGGGGAGTGGACTATGGCTACACCTTC; CDR3aa: CASSPLRGGVDYGYTF
v_gene: TRBV2; abundance: NA; j_gene: TRBJ2-7; d_gene: NA; CDR3nt: TGTGCCAGCAGAACAGGTGGAAGGGAGCAGTACTTC; CDR3aa: CASRTGGREQYF
v_gene: TRBV18; abundance: NA; j_gene: TRBJ1-2; d_gene: NA; CDR3nt: TGTGCCAGCTCACCGACGGAGTATGGCTACACCTTC; CDR3aa: CASSPTEYGYTF
v_gene: TRBV27; abundance: NA; j_gene: TRBJ1-1; d_gene: NA; CDR3nt: TGTGCCAGCAGTCCCCGCGGATCGGCAACGAACACTGAAGCTTTCTTT; CDR3aa: CASSPRGSATNTEAFF
v_gene: TRBV5-8; abundance: NA; j_gene: TRBJ1-1; d_gene: NA; CDR3nt: TGTGCCAGCAGCTTGGCTGTGAACACTGAAGCTTTCTTT; CDR3aa: CASSLAVNTEAFF
v_gene: TRBV10-3; abundance: NA; j_gene: TRBJ2-1; d_gene: TRBD2; CDR3nt: TGTGCCATGGCGACTAGCGGGGGATCCTACAATGAGCAGTTCTTC; CDR3aa: CAMATSGGSYNEQFF
v_gene: TRBV27; abundance: NA; j_gene: TRBJ2-1; d_gene: NA; CDR3nt: TGTGCCAGCAGTTTAAGGGACACCTACAATGAGCAGTTCTTC; CDR3aa: CASSLRDTYNEQFF
v_gene: TRBV19; abundance: NA; j_gene: TRBJ1-2; d_gene: NA; CDR3nt: TGTGCCAGTAGTATCGGGGGTAGAGATGGCTACACCTTC; CDR3aa: CASSIGGRDGYTF
v_gene: TRBV10-3; abundance: NA; j_gene: TRBJ2-3; d_gene: TRBD2; CDR3nt: TGTGCCGCCCGGGGGGGAGTAACAGATACGCAGTATTTT; CDR3aa: CAARGGVTDTQYF
v_gene: TRBV5-1; abundance: NA; j_gene: TRBJ1-5; d_gene: NA; CDR3nt: TGCGCCAGCAGCTTGGACGGGGATAGCAATCAGCCCCAGCATTTT; CDR3aa: CASSLDGDSNQPQHF
v_gene: TRBV2; abundance: NA; j_gene: TRBJ2-7; d_gene: NA; CDR3nt: TGTGCCAGCAGTGATGGAGACAGATCCTACGAGCAGTACTTC; CDR3aa: CASSDGDRSYEQYF
v_gene: TRBV11-3; abundance: NA; j_gene: TRBJ2-3; d_gene: NA; CDR3nt: TGTGCCAGCAGCTTAGGTGCCGGGGGTGGCACAGATACGCAGTATTTT; CDR3aa: CASSLGAGGGTDTQYF
v_gene: TRBV9; abundance: once; j_gene: TRBJ1-4; d_gene: NA; CDR3nt: TGTGCCAGCAGCGCGGAGGCCGGGTATGAAAAACTGTTTTTT; CDR3aa: CASSAEAGYEKLFF
v_gene: TRBV6-5; abundance: once; j_gene: TRBJ2-7; d_gene: NA; CDR3nt: TGTGCCAGCAGTTACACAGGATTAACCTACGAGCAGTACTTC; CDR3aa: CASSYTGLTYEQYF
v_gene: TRBV3-1/TRBV3-2; abundance: NA; j_gene: TRBJ2-1; d_gene: TRBD1; CDR3nt: TGTGCCAGCAGCCAAATGGGACAGAGGTTTTACAATGAGCAGTTCTTC; CDR3aa: CASSQMGQRFYNEQFF
v_gene: TRBV19; abundance: NA; j_gene: TRBJ2-6; d_gene: NA; CDR3nt: TGTGCCAGTAGGGTAGCTGGGGCCAACGTCCTGACTTTC; CDR3aa: CASRVAGANVLTF